Below, 14 T cell receptor beta chains from the same sample are listed, as sequenced in a study of identical twins. TCRdb re-analysed the 5' RACE reads in MiXCR, keeping a single row per CDR3 protein. In the table there are 450,000 or so distinct CDR3 sequences, more than 13% of which are singletons. These data were also filed under a second study, of yellow fever vaccine responses in identical twins.

Sequencing was performed on CD4+ T cells sorted from blood. The receptors here all came from a woman aged 18-30 years in good health.

The rearrangement uses TRBV4-2 and TRBJ2-6; 12 bases line up with TRBD2. CDR3 size: 19 residues. In germline, CDR1 is LGHNA, CDR2 YNFKEQ. J was trimmed by 0 bases and V by 2 bases; bases with no gene match: 5. CDR3 protein: CASSQQLAGGSSGANVLTF. For the CDR3, the DNA is TGTGCCAGCAGCCAACAACTAGCGGGAGGTAGCTCTGGGGCCAACGTCCTGACTTTC.

The rearrangement links TRBV4-3 to TRBJ2-7, with TRBD2 as a possible D gene (5 bases). The V end was cut by 0 bases, the J end by 0 bases, with 15 bases between. The CDR3 loop spans 17 amino acids. The germline gives CDR1 LGHNA, CDR2 YSLEER. Here the CDR3 DNA reads TGCGCCAGCAGCCAAGATGCCGCTTTGGGGAGCTCCTACGAGCAGTACTTC. Translating gives CASSQDAALGSSYEQYF.

In this sample, this clonotype turned up a few times. This chain joins TRBV5-8 and TRBJ2-4; D possibly matches TRBD1 or TRBD2 (5 bases each). V was cut by 4 bases and J by 1 base, with 9 bases left in between. Germline CDR1 SGHTS, CDR2 YDEGEE. The CDR3 has 14 amino acids. The chain's CDR3 is CASSAGAAKNIQYF. DNA of the CDR3: TGTGCCAGCAGCGCCGGGGCCGCCAAAAACATTCAGTACTTC.

This clonotype was seen only a few times. The V and J genes are TRBV27 and TRBJ2-3; TRBD2 is a possible D gene (5 bases). Germline values: CDR1 MNHEY, CDR2 SMNVEV (reference sequence). With 6 bases removed from V and 8 bases from J, the gap between germline ends came to 21 bases. The CDR3 covers 15 residues. CDR3 amino acids: CASRPRPDRTFTQYF. CDR3 sequence (DNA): TGTGCCAGCAGACCCAGGCCCGATAGGACTTTTACGCAGTATTTT.

This clonotype has more than one count but fewer than ten. This rearrangement joins TRBV5-6 to TRBJ2-5; 13 bases line up with TRBD2. Germline-derived CDR1 and CDR2 are SGHDT and YYEEEE. V gave up 1 base and J gave up 5 bases; unmatched junction bases: 2. This CDR3 region has 15 residues. The CDR3 is CASSLPTSGRETQYF. The CDR3 bases are TGTGCCAGCAGCTTGCCGACTAGCGGGAGGGAGACCCAGTACTTC.

Many counts were recorded for this clonotype. V usage is TRBV5-1 and J usage is TRBJ2-7; 9 bases line up with TRBD1. The germline gives CDR1 SGHRS, CDR2 YFSETQ. The V gene end was trimmed by 5 bases and the J gene end by 7 bases; junction bases not matched to a gene: 13. This CDR3 is 15 amino acids long. Here the CDR3 DNA reads TGCGCCAGCAGGCGGACCGGGACAGGGATTTTTGAGCAGTACTTC. It yields the protein CASRRTGTGIFEQYF.

This clonotype was counted a few times. The chain joins TRBV24-1 to TRBJ2-5; D uncertain. Trimming removed 3 bases from V and 5 bases from J, with 12 bases in between. Germline V gene lookup returns CDR1 KGHDR and CDR2 SFDVKD. CDR3 length: 14 amino acids. CDR3: CATSDARTEETQYF. In nucleotides, the CDR3 is TGTGCCACCAGTGATGCCCGCACCGAGGAGACCCAGTACTTC.

The chain carries TRBV20-1 and TRBJ1-1; tentative D call: TRBD1 (5 bases). Trimming pared 6 bases from V and 4 bases from J, leaving 15 bases between. Germline CDR1 and CDR2: DFQATT and SNEGSKA (reference sequence). The CDR3 totals 13 residues. Here the CDR3 reads CSAPGYGGTEAFF. In nucleotides, the CDR3 is TGCAGTGCACCAGGCTACGGGGGCACTGAAGCTTTCTTT.

This clonotype occurred a few times. At one of its ends the junction is not consistent with the germline gene, which may arise from a read error. The rearrangement uses TRBV29-1 and TRBJ2-1; D may be TRBD2 (6 bases). Looked up from germline, CDR1 is SQVTM and CDR2 is ANQGSEA. The CDR3 consists of 14 residues. CDR3 nucleotides: TGCAGCGTCGCTGGCGGGACTTCCTCCAATGAGCAGTTCTTC. Residues: CSVAGGTSSNEQFF.

The chain uses TRBV29-1 and TRBJ2-1, with unresolved D. This CDR3 has 13 amino acids. Germline CDR1 is SQVTM and CDR2 is ANQGSEA. The V and J ends lost 7 bases and 3 bases respectively, with 13 bases between them. Here the CDR3 reads CSAHPVNYNEQFF. The DNA of the CDR3 is TGCAGCGCCCATCCAGTAAACTACAATGAGCAGTTCTTC.

This clonotype was picked up many times. The CDR3 DNA sequence: TGTGCCAGCAGTTCGGGACGGGACACAGATACGCAGTATTTT. It translates to CASSSGRDTDTQYF. The chain links TRBV12-3 or TRBV12-4 to TRBJ2-3; possibly TRBD1 or TRBD2 for D (5 bases each). The CDR3 is 14 amino acids. V was shortened by 4 bases and J by 2 bases, with 10 bases between the two germline ends.

This sequence joins TRBV9 and TRBJ2-5; D perhaps matches TRBD2 (6 bases). This CDR3 has 16 amino acids. The germline gives CDR1 SGDLS, CDR2 YYNGEE. V lost 4 bases and J lost 0, with 16 bases in between. CDR3 loop: CASSSPTGVYQETQYF. The CDR3 nucleotides are TGTGCCAGCAGCTCCCCGACGGGGGTTTACCAAGAGACCCAGTACTTC.

The rearrangement joins TRBV4-2 to TRBJ2-2; D is ambiguous. Germline lookup yields CDR1 LGHNA and CDR2 YNFKEQ. CDR3 length: 15 residues. Trimming stripped 0 bases from V and 4 bases from J, with 9 bases between. The CDR3 DNA sequence: TGTGCCAGCAGCCAAGAGGTTGGAACCACCGGGGAGCTGTTTTTT. This sequence encodes CASSQEVGTTGELFF.

This rearrangement joins TRBV6-5 to TRBJ2-3; TRBD1 might be the D (6 bases). This CDR3 spans 15 amino acids. In germline, CDR1 is MNHEY, CDR2 SVGAGI. V was shortened by 3 bases and J by 1 base, with 11 bases between the two germline ends. CDR3 in DNA: TGTGCCAGCAGTTATGTGGGGGCTGGCACAGATACGCAGTATTTT. The encoded protein is CASSYVGAGTDTQYF.